This TCR beta chain was identified during a study of blood T cell repertoires in COVID-19. Study in general: Sites in the United States, Italy and Spain provided acute and convalescent COVID-19 samples. PBMCs, B-cell-depleted T cells, or T cells provided the cDNA or gDNA that made up the material.

Germline lookup yields CDR1 SGHTA and CDR2 FQGNSA. The CDR3 has 15 residues. J gave up 0 bases and V 6 bases, and 3 bases lay outside the gene matches. This clone was counted only a few times. Authors' processing steps: How many nucleated cells were present was estimated from reference gene primer amplification. Here immunoSEQ multiplex PCR was the method, and the copy in TCRdb shows in-frame clones only, minus some. The V and J calls and clone size are taken from that table; D and trimming were inferred from the DNA. The sample has approximately 250,000 clones, about 79% seen once. This rearrangement joins TRBV7-2 to TRBJ2-1; 9 bases align to TRBD2. This TCR derives from a woman aged 35 to 49 who had recovered from COVID-19. Material: peripheral blood. CDR3 bases: TGTGCCAGCAGGGCGGGGGGGAGCTCCTACAATGAGCAGTTCTTC. Translated, it gives CASRAGGSSYNEQFF. The full variable domain, completed using reference TRBV7-2 and TRBJ2-1, is GAGVSQSPSNKVTEKGKDVELRCDPISGHTALYWYRQSLGQGLEFLIYFQGNSAPDKSGLPSDRFSAERTGGSVSTLTIQRTQQEDSAVYLCASRAGGSSYNEQFFGPGTRLTVL.